What follows is one T cell receptor beta chain and its context. Measured with immunoSEQ multiplex PCR; TCRdb has only the in-frame clones, and not every one. The sample lists about 6,300 clones; approximately 88% were seen once. Histologic diagnosis was independently verified by two lung pathologists. Macro-dissection enriched premalignant or tumor cells before nucleic acid extraction. This record comes from a study of immune evolution from preneoplasia to lung adenocarcinoma. The CDR3 covers 12 residues. The V end lost 7 bases, the J end lost 4 bases, and 13 bases lay between the germline ends. Germline V gene lookup returns CDR1 GTSNPN and CDR2 SVGIG (reference sequence).

Material: FFPE lung adenocarcinoma in situ tissue. The V gene is TRBV30, the J gene TRBJ1-1, with D maybe TRBD1 (5 bases). This clonotype originated in a donor older than 65 with lung adenocarcinoma. The CDR3 DNA follows: TGTGCCTACGACCGGGGGGGCACTGAAGCTTTCTTT. Its protein product is CAYDRGGTEAFF.